The entry that follows covers one T cell receptor (beta chain) sequence. The protocol was immunoSEQ multiplex PCR, while the TCRdb copy is restricted to in-frame clones and leaves out a portion. The sample has hundreds of thousands of clones; approximately 90% are singletons. Germline loops: CDR1 MRHNA, CDR2 SNTAGT. The CDR3 has 13 residues. V was shortened by 4 bases and J by 1 base, with 7 bases between the two germline ends. While infection was still active, Seattle patients were enrolled and then followed longitudinally. This specimen comes from a study of blood T cell repertoires in COVID-19. The sequence came from a man aged 60 to 75 with COVID-19, enrolled during active disease. The V call is TRBV6-4, the J call TRBJ1-1; D might be TRBD1 (5 bases). Sequenced: peripheral blood. The CDR3: CASSAGQNTEAFF. The CDR3 nucleotides read TGTGCCAGCAGTGCCGGACAGAACACTGAAGCTTTCTTT.